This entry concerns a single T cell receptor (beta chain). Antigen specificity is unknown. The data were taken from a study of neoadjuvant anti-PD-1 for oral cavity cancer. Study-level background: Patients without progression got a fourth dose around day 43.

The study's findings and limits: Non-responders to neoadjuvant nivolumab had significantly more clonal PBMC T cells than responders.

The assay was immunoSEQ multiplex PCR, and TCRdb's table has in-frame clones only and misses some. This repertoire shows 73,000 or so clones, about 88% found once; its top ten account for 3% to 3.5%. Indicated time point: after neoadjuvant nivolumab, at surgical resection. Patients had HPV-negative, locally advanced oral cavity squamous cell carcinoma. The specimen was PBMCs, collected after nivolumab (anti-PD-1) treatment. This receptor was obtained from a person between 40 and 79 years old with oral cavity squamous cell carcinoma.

The CDR3 DNA sequence: TGTGCCAGCAGCTTGACTTCAGTGGGCAACACTGAAGCTTTCTTT. Protein sequence: CASSLTSVGNTEAFF. The chain has TRBV7-8 and TRBJ1-1; D not resolved. The CDR3 runs 15 residues. From germline, CDR1 is SGHVS and CDR2 FQNEAQ. Trimming left V 3 bases short and J 2 bases short, with 13 bases between.